The following is a T cell receptor beta chain sequence with its context. Its antigen remains undetermined. Nothing much larger sits one base from this clone, and base qualities are not available. This entry is derived from a study of T cells after posttransplantation cyclophosphamide (dated by TCRdb to the mid-2010s). A note on the overall study: The study tracked T cell repertoire reconstitution by TRB sequencing after myeloablative bone marrow transplantation using posttransplantation cyclophosphamide as GVHD prophylaxis. Because TRA and TRB clonality were tightly correlated in roughly 10 samples, subsequent TCR analyses were focused on TRB only. Antigen receptor sequencing was done on samples from some 34 PTCy-treated patients and from roughly 17 related bone marrow donors of those patients. Blood from every one of the 34 PTCy patients who had 1-year posttransplant specimens underwent TRB sequencing. Public TRB sequences were searched against a database of over 3,600 sequences associated with responses to pathogens, tumor antigens, self-antigens and alloantigens. In 3 patients, TRB sequencing was also performed on up to about 3 more blood samples taken 2 to 5.2 years after transplant, and in a handful of patients, pretransplant blood was also TRB-sequenced. Overall study results and their limits: Across roughly 49 patients, TRB clonality was highly associated with recipient CMV seropositivity and CMV reactivation, and diversity in PTCy patients was similar to diversity in CNI/methotrexate controls. The TRB repertoires of T cells infiltrating skin or the GI tract showed only limited overlap with the TRB repertoires found in blood. Donor-recipient similarity was low at 1-2 months but increased during the first year, and donor CD8+ memory clones often dominated later blood repertoires.

The V and J ends are trimmed by 5 bases and 3 bases, leaving 10 bases between them. The germline V gene (reference sequence) supplies CDR1 MNHNY and CDR2 SVGAGI. The CDR3, from cysteine to phenylalanine, totals 13 residues. The only DNA kept is the CDR3, 39 bases in frame from the first base. The control group consisted of approximately 10 patients who received myeloablative marrow transplants with methotrexate plus a calcineurin inhibitor and who were sampled 1 year after transplant. Peripheral blood and bone marrow mononuclear cells were isolated by Ficoll-Hypaque density centrifugation and cryopreserved. Genomic DNA was used for TRB sequencing, which was performed with the immunoSEQ assay at survey resolution or with the hsTCRB kit. The authors' pipeline ran thus. Initial read processing used immunoSEQ software, and repertoire analyses used the LymphoSeq R package. For each TRB dataset, clonality was calculated as 1 minus normalized Shannon entropy, and the Gini coefficient was computed as well. Phenotypes of unsorted samples were inferred by mapping TRB sequences from sorted subsets of the recipient or donor onto the same recipient's unsorted samples. TCRdb provides this immuneACCESS table in a form limited to in-frame rearrangements. Some clones are lacking; in checked studies, under half of them reflect an unresolved V gene, and why the rest are absent is not known. V and J calls and clone size are given by that table; D and trimming were obtained from the DNA. The sample data list approximately 15,000 clones, and 80% to 90% of these were observed just once. The top ten hold approximately 3% of the sample.

The chain is made from TRBV6-6 and TRBJ1-1; TRBD1 is a weak D gene call, 5 bases matching. Sequencing was performed on PBMCs, taken roughly 460 days after allogeneic stem cell transplant with calcineurin inhibitor and methotrexate. The sequence came from a male patient aged 25 to 39 who received an allogeneic stem cell transplant from an unrelated donor, was CMV-positive, and had acute and chronic GVHD. After transplantation, some T cells may belong to the graft donor instead of the recipient. DNA sequence: TGTGCCAGCAGTCCAGGGAGGTACACTGAAGCTTTCTTT. It translates as CASSPGRYTEAFF.